The 9 T cell receptor beta chains below come from one sample, sequenced in a study of T cell changes during pregnancy in multiple sclerosis. Using immunoSEQ multiplex PCR, the repertoire was profiled, and TCRdb retains in-frame clones only, with some absent. The sample records 30,000 to 40,000 clones, approximately 90% being singletons. This specimen consisted of CD4+ T cells from peripheral blood mononuclear cells, obtained in the third trimester of pregnancy. The source is a female donor with multiple sclerosis, enrolled in a pregnancy study.

V is TRBV10-3 and J is TRBJ2-2; possible D gene TRBD2, 5 bases. Germline CDR1 and CDR2: ENHRY and SYGVKD. The CDR3 is 14 residues long. V was cut by 8 bases and J by 3 bases, with 13 bases left in between. The CDR3 coding sequence is TGTGCCATCCGGGGTCAGACTGACACCGGGGAGCTGTTTTTT. It yields the protein CAIRGQTDTGELFF.

The V and J genes are TRBV6-6 and TRBJ1-1; no clear D gene. CDR3 length: 14 residues. Trimming left V 3 bases short and J 1 base short, with 9 bases between. The V gene's germline CDR1 is MNHNY and CDR2 SVGAGI (reference sequence). The CDR3 region has the DNA TGTGCCAGCAGTTATCCCCCCCAGAACACTGAAGCTTTCTTT. Translating it yields CASSYPPQNTEAFF.

V and J are TRBV27 and TRBJ1-2, with TRBD1 identical over 8 bases. With 6 bases clipped from V and 5 bases from J, the junction kept 2 bases outside the gene matches. The CDR3 runs to 12 residues. CDR1 and CDR2 from the germline V gene are MNHEY and SMNVEV (reference sequence). The CDR3 is CASRRTGYGYTF. The CDR3 bases are TGTGCCAGCAGACGGACAGGGTATGGCTACACCTTC.

The V call is TRBV5-6, the J call TRBJ2-2, with D possibly TRBD1 on 5 matching bases. Per the germline V gene, CDR1 is SGHDT and CDR2 is YYEEEE. The CDR3 has 14 residues. V was pared by 3 bases and J by 7 bases, with 13 bases between. CDR3 in amino acids: CASSWQGTDGELFF. CDR3 in DNA: TGTGCCAGCAGCTGGCAGGGTACGGACGGGGAGCTGTTTTTT.

This chain links TRBV7-8 with TRBJ1-5; weak D call: TRBD1 (5 bases). This CDR3 contains 15 residues. Trimming removed 1 base at V and 6 bases at J, with 13 bases between. CDR1 is SGHVS and CDR2 is FQNEAQ in the germline V gene. The CDR3 protein is CASSLDGRVSQPQHF. CDR3 in DNA: TGTGCCAGCAGCTTAGACGGCAGGGTATCTCAGCCCCAGCATTTT.

This clone was counted once. V and J are TRBV16 and TRBJ1-1; D perhaps matches TRBD1 (5 bases). Germline assignment: CDR1 KGHSY and CDR2 FQNENV. V was shortened by 2 bases and J by 0 bases, with 10 bases between the two germline ends. The CDR3 is 15 amino acids. The CDR3 nucleotides read TGTGCCAGCAGCCAAGTCGCCAGGGTGAACACTGAAGCTTTCTTT. It translates to CASSQVARVNTEAFF. The full variable domain, completed using reference TRBV16 and TRBJ1-1, is GEEVAQTPKHLVRGEGQKAKLYCAPIKGHSYVFWYQQVLKNEFKFLISFQNENVFDETGMPKERFSAKCLPNSPCSLEIQATKLEDSAVYFCASSQVARVNTEAFFGQGTRLTVV.

V usage is TRBV7-9 and J usage is TRBJ1-1; possibly TRBD1 for D (5 bases). The CDR3 runs to 12 residues. V lost 5 bases and J lost 6, with 10 bases in between. Germline CDR1 and CDR2: SEHNR and FQNEAQ (reference sequence). The CDR3 coding sequence is TGTGCCAGCAGCCAAGGCAGGGCTGAAGCTTTCTTT. Translated: CASSQGRAEAFF.

The chain combines TRBV5-4 with TRBJ1-2, with D perhaps matching TRBD1 (6 bases). Trimming took off 0 bases at V and 0 bases at J, with 6 bases between the two ends. The germline V gene encodes CDR1 SGHNT and CDR2 YYREEE (reference sequence). CDR3 length: 14 amino acids. Here the CDR3 reads CASSLGTANYGYTF. The CDR3 DNA reads as TGTGCCAGCAGCTTGGGGACAGCTAACTATGGCTACACCTTC.

The chain has TRBV4-2 and TRBJ2-6; the match to TRBD2 covers 11 bases. With V trimmed by 0 bases and J by 0 bases, 7 bases remained unmatched. Germline V gene data show CDR1 as LGHNA and CDR2 as YNFKEQ. The CDR3 sequence is 20 residues long. CDR3 sequence (DNA): TGTGCCAGCAGCCAAGATAGCGGGAGGGGCCTAGGCTCTGGGGCCAACGTCCTGACTTTC. It translates to CASSQDSGRGLGSGANVLTF.